Below, 12 T cell receptor beta chains from the same sample are listed, as sequenced in a study of blood T cell repertoires in COVID-19. Sequenced by immunoSEQ multiplex PCR; TCRdb stores in-frame clones only, minus some. In the table there are over 150,000 clones, 83% of which are singletons. Material for sequencing was peripheral blood. The receptor source for this set is a woman older than 75 with acute or convalescent COVID-19.

J is TRBJ1-1 and V is TRBV28; unclear D gene. This CDR3 comprises 13 residues. Germline loops: CDR1 MDHEN, CDR2 SYDVKM. V lost 2 bases, J lost 4 bases, and 8 bases lay in between. As DNA, the CDR3 is TGTGCCAGCAGTTTAGAGCGAATCACTGAAGCTTTCTTT. It yields the protein CASSLERITEAFF.

This clone turned up a few times. DNA of the CDR3: TGTGCCAGTAGTACCACGACAGGCCAAGAGACCCAGTACTTC. Translating it yields CASSTTTGQETQYF. The chain uses TRBV19 and TRBJ2-5; a possible D gene is TRBD1 (6 bases). The CDR3 runs to 14 residues. In germline, CDR1 is LNHDA, CDR2 SQIVND (reference sequence). V was cut by 4 bases and J by 1 base, with 10 bases left in between.

This clone occurred once. The CDR3: CASRGLAGGRHEQYF. As DNA, the CDR3 is TGTGCCAGCAGGGGTCTAGCGGGAGGGCGCCACGAGCAGTACTTC. The rearrangement joins TRBV27 to TRBJ2-7; TRBD2 agrees at 12 bases. CDR3 length: 15 amino acids. Germline assignment: CDR1 MNHEY and CDR2 SMNVEV (reference sequence). Losses at the gene ends were 6 bases for V and 5 bases for J; bases not matched to a gene: 8.

This clone was seen more than once but under ten times. The V gene is TRBV30, the J gene TRBJ2-4; a weak D match, TRBD1 (6 bases). This CDR3 region has 14 residues. Trimming pared 3 bases from V and 7 bases from J, leaving 16 bases between. Germline CDR1 is GTSNPN and CDR2 is SVGIG (reference sequence). CDR3 bases: TGTGCCTGGAGCTCCGGGACAATACCCAACATTCAGTACTTC. Translated: CAWSSGTIPNIQYF.

This clone was seen a few times. This chain connects TRBV4-3 to TRBJ2-7; possible D gene TRBD1, 5 bases. The germline V and J ends were trimmed by 0 bases and 5 bases, with 11 bases remaining between them. The CDR3 is 14 amino acids. The germline V gene encodes CDR1 LGHNA and CDR2 YSLEER. This CDR3 is CASSQESGSDEQYF. The CDR3 DNA is TGCGCCAGCAGCCAAGAGTCAGGGTCTGACGAGCAGTACTTC.

This chain uses TRBV5-6 with TRBJ1-2; 9 nucleotides align to TRBD1. The V segment lost 4 bases and the J segment 6 bases; nucleotides outside the gene matches: 7. The V gene's germline CDR1 is SGHDT and CDR2 YYEEEE. The length of the CDR3 is 14 residues. The CDR3 coding sequence is TGTGCCAGCAGCCGAACCGGGACAGGGAATGGCTACACCTTC. This codes for CASSRTGTGNGYTF.

V and J are TRBV6-2 or TRBV6-3 and TRBJ2-1; 10 positions agree with TRBD2. Germline trimming cut 5 bases from V and 5 bases from J; bases unmatched to any gene: 6. CDR1 and CDR2 from the germline V gene are MNHEY and SVGEGT. The CDR3 loop spans 15 amino acids. The CDR3 loop reads CASSLAGDPNNEQFF. CDR3 bases: TGTGCCAGCAGTCTAGCGGGGGACCCGAACAATGAGCAGTTCTTC.

This chain links TRBV5-1 with TRBJ2-2, with D tentatively TRBD1 (6 bases). The CDR3 is 20 amino acids. The V end was cut by 0 bases, the J end by 2 bases, with 23 bases between. Per germline, CDR1 SGHRS and CDR2 YFSETQ. For the CDR3, the DNA is TGCGCCAGCAGCTTGGAGGGCAGGGGTTCTACGTCCCGAAACACCGGGGAGCTGTTTTTT. Residues: CASSLEGRGSTSRNTGELFF.

The chain employs TRBV28 and TRBJ2-1, with TRBD2 identical over 14 bases. Germline V CDR1 and CDR2: MDHEN, SYDVKM. J gave up 6 bases and V 4 bases, and 2 bases lay outside the gene matches. The CDR3 has 15 amino acids. DNA for the CDR3: TGTGCCAGCAGTTCGGGACTAGCGGGGGCCAATGAGCAGTTCTTC. The encoded protein is CASSSGLAGANEQFF.

V usage is TRBV2 and J usage is TRBJ2-7, with D unclear. CDR3 length equals 14 residues. CDR1 and CDR2 (germline): SNHLY, FYNNEI. V was shortened by 7 bases and J by 0 bases, with 13 bases between the two germline ends. The CDR3 loop is CASTFDISSYEQYF. Written as DNA, the CDR3 is TGTGCCAGCACTTTCGACATCTCCTCCTACGAGCAGTACTTC.

V and J are TRBV2 and TRBJ2-4; 7 positions agree with TRBD1. V lost 8 bases, J lost 7 bases, and 11 bases stayed unmatched. The CDR3 contains 14 residues. Germline loops: CDR1 SNHLY, CDR2 FYNNEI. The DNA of the CDR3 is TGTGCCAGCGAGCCCGGGACAGTTCGCAACATTCAGTACTTC. Protein sequence: CASEPGTVRNIQYF.

The V and J genes are TRBV5-1 and TRBJ2-3, with TRBD1 matching 7 bases. J lost 2 bases, V lost 4 bases, and 7 bases had no gene match. Germline V gene lookup returns CDR1 SGHRS and CDR2 YFSETQ. This CDR3 region has 15 residues. The CDR3, as DNA: TGCGCCAGCAGCGGCTCGACAGGGTCCACAGATACGCAGTATTTT. It translates to CASSGSTGSTDTQYF.